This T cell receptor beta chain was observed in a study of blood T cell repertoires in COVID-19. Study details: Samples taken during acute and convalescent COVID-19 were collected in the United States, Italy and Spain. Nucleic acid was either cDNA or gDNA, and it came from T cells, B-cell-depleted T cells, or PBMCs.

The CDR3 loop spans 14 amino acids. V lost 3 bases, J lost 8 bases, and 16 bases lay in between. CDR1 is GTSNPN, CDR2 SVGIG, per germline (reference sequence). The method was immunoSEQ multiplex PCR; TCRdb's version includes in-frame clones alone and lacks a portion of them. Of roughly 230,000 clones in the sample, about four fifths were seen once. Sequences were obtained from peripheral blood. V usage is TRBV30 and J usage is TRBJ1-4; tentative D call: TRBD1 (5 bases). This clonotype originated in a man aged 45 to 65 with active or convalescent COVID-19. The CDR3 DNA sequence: TGTGCCTGGAGGGCAGGGCAGCGGGAAGAAAAACTGTTTTTT. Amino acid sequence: CAWRAGQREEKLFF.